This TCR beta chain comes out of a study of blood T cell repertoires in COVID-19. This clone was recorded only once. Additional DNA sequences in this sample encode the identical CDR3. The germline gives CDR1 LNHDA, CDR2 SQIVND (reference sequence). The CDR3 totals 12 residues. Germline trimming cut 6 bases from V and 3 bases from J; bases unmatched to any gene: 1. Profiling relied on immunoSEQ multiplex PCR, and the TCRdb table lists in-frame clones only, not all of them. The table records over 350,000 clones, 70% to 90% of them present only once. The V and J genes are TRBV19 and TRBJ2-7; 8 positions agree with TRBD1. The sequence was obtained from a woman aged 18-29 years with acute COVID-19. Sequencing input: PBMCs or T cells enriched from blood (not recorded which). The CDR3 DNA is TGTGCCAGTAGCGACAGGGGCTACGAGCAGTACTTC. It translates to CASSDRGYEQYF.